The 8 T cell receptor beta chains in this list originate from one sample, sequenced in a study of shared clonotypes between healthy human individuals (dated by TCRdb to the early 2020s). Library preparation was by the immunoSEQ multiplex PCR assay. The table was pulled from immuneACCESS by TCRdb, which kept in-frame rearrangements only. Such tables lose some clones; where checked, under half of the loss comes from unresolved V genes, and the rest has no known cause. The table for this sample lists some 300,000 clones; roughly 70% of them were counted only once. Together, the top ten hold 10% of the sample. Sequenced: memory CD4+ T cells sorted from blood. The meaning of the sample's cell subset or site label: CD45RA-negative fraction. All receptors come from a man aged 25-45 years in good health.

Regarding this clone: The sample carries other DNA sequences with the same CDR3. V usage is TRBV7-2 and J usage is TRBJ1-5; the D is unclear. This CDR3 contains 14 residues. V was trimmed by 1 base and J by 4 bases, leaving 8 bases between them. Germline CDR1 SGHTA, CDR2 FQGNSA. CDR3 sequence: CASSLGSGNQPQHF. For the CDR3, the DNA is TGTGCCAGCAGCTTAGGTTCCGGGAATCAGCCCCAGCATTTT.

This sequence joins TRBV28 and TRBJ1-1; tentative D call: TRBD1 (5 bases). The CDR3 contains 14 residues. Trimming took off 7 bases at V and 5 bases at J, with 17 bases between the two ends. Germline CDR1 is MDHEN and CDR2 is SYDVKM. CDR3 nucleotides: TGTGCCAGCACCCAATTTGGGGGGGGGACTGAAGCTTTCTTT. Translating it yields CASTQFGGGTEAFF.

This clone was detected a few times. The chain uses TRBV5-1 and TRBJ2-5, with TRBD2 matching 8 bases. Germline V gene lookup returns CDR1 SGHRS and CDR2 YFSETQ. V was clipped by 0 bases and J by 1 base; unmatched bases: 8. The CDR3 runs to 17 residues. CDR3 bases: TGCGCCAGCAGCTTGGGCGTTAGCGGGAAACTCCAAGAGACCCAGTACTTC. Amino acid sequence: CASSLGVSGKLQETQYF.

The CDR3 is CASSSPRDEGTDTQYF. The CDR3 DNA reads TGTGCCAGTAGTTCGCCCCGGGATGAAGGCACAGATACGCAGTATTTT. The genes are TRBV19 and TRBJ2-3; TRBD2 is a possible D gene (5 bases). The CDR3 spans 16 residues. Germline-derived CDR1 and CDR2 are LNHDA and SQIVND (reference sequence). V was trimmed by 5 bases and J by 1 base, leaving 16 bases between them.

In its sample, this clone was seen once. This chain uses TRBV6-5 with TRBJ1-1, with D hard to call. The CDR3 covers 13 residues. V was shortened by 6 bases and J by 3 bases, with 11 bases between the two germline ends. Germline loops: CDR1 MNHEY, CDR2 SVGAGI. The CDR3 bases are TGTGCCAGCAGGAGGTCCAGGTACACTGAAGCTTTCTTT. Protein product: CASRRSRYTEAFF.

This chain connects TRBV5-3 to TRBJ2-7, with D maybe TRBD1 (5 bases). TRBV5-3 has ORF status, its function being uncertain. The V end lost 8 bases, the J end lost 0 bases, and 18 bases lay between the germline ends. CDR3 size: 15 residues. Written as DNA, the CDR3 is TGTGCCAGCAGCCACACAAGGGGAAGCTCCTACGAGCAGTACTTC. Its translation is CASSHTRGSSYEQYF.

The chain couples TRBV10-3 to TRBJ2-6; no firm D call. CDR3 length: 14 amino acids. V lost 4 bases and J lost 4, with 8 bases in between. Germline V gene data show CDR1 as ENHRY and CDR2 as SYGVKD. The CDR3 DNA sequence: TGTGCCATCAGTGTTAATCGAGGGGCCAACGTCCTGACTTTC. This translates into CAISVNRGANVLTF.

V is TRBV28 and J is TRBJ2-7; 11 nucleotides line up with TRBD1. The germline CDR1 and CDR2 sequences are MDHEN and SYDVKM. V gave up 2 bases and J gave up 6 bases; unmatched junction bases: 6. The CDR3 contains 15 residues. The CDR3: CASSLALGQGVEQYF. CDR3 nucleotide sequence: TGTGCCAGCAGTTTAGCCCTGGGACAGGGGGTCGAGCAGTACTTC. The full variable domain, rest sourced from reference TRBV28 and TRBJ2-7, is DVKVTQSSRYLVKRTGEKVFLECVQDMDHENMFWYRQDPGLGLRLIYFSYDVKMKEKGDIPEGYSVSREKKERFSLILESASTNQTSMYLCASSLALGQGVEQYFGPGTRLTVT.